The text below deals with one T cell receptor beta chain. Antigen specificity is unknown. The entry originates in a study of type 1 regulatory T cells. Study-wide background: This in vitro CD4 product, T-allo10, is enriched for Tr1 cells and alloantigen-specific.

CDR1 and CDR2 (germline): DFQATT, SNEGSKA (reference sequence). CDR3 length: 13 amino acids. V lost 2 bases to trimming and J lost 3 bases; unmatched junction nucleotides: 1. One entry per CDR3 protein results from TCRdb running MiXCR on the reads. The table records approximately 14,000 distinct CDR3 sequences, 12% to 15% of them present only once. The chain couples TRBV20-1 to TRBJ2-7, with TRBD2 identical over 10 bases. The sequenced sample consisted of cultured T cells, either the whole culture or a sorted T cell fraction (not recorded which). The clonotype originates from a human donor in good health. The CDR3 nucleotides are TGCAGTGCTAGACTAGCGGGAGTCTACGAGCAGTACTTC. It codes for CSARLAGVYEQYF.